A few counts support the clone carrying this TCR beta chain. Methods used by the authors: By means of reference gene primer amplification, nucleated cell counts were estimated. Sequenced by immunoSEQ multiplex PCR; TCRdb stores in-frame clones only, minus some. V and J calls and clone size are copied from that table; D and trimming were computed from the DNA. Found here are about 230,000 clones, 70% to 85% of them singletons; the top ten hold over 1.2%. The sample originates from a study of blood T cell repertoires in COVID-19. Study information: The samples span acute and convalescent COVID-19 from the United States, Italy and Spain. T cells, B-cell-depleted T cells, or PBMCs provided the cDNA or gDNA that served as material.

The V and J ends lost 6 bases and 9 bases respectively, with 9 bases between them. This CDR3 is 12 amino acids long. Germline CDR1 is WNHNN and CDR2 is SYGVQD (reference sequence). This sequence originates from a woman in her forties who had recovered from COVID-19. The sample consisted of peripheral blood. This chain connects TRBV10-1 to TRBJ1-6; D is unresolved. CDR3 DNA: TGCGCCAGCAGCAACAGCTTTTCACCCCTCCACTTT. It codes for CASSNSFSPLHF.